This T cell receptor beta chain was recovered during a study of blood T cell repertoires in COVID-19 (dated by TCRdb to 2018 to 2021). Regarding the research as a whole: Samples from collaborators originated in the United States, Italy and Spain and spanned both the acute and convalescent phases of COVID-19. Nearly every sample came with metadata listing a de-identified subject ID, COVID-19 status, age in years and sex. The material from the prospective study consisted of cDNA or gDNA derived from T cells, B-cell-depleted T cells, or PBMCs. The dataset comprised deeply sampled blood TCRbeta repertoires from subjects exposed to, actively infected with, or recovered from COVID-19. Where HLA class I and class II types were available, the types were taken from metadata supplied by the sample provider, not from assay-based typing. Samples came from the ongoing ImmuneRACE study (first 160 participants) plus 1,254 subjects from 6 global collaborators. The repertoires were released in a freely available public database intended as a resource for research on the immune response to SARS-CoV-2.

For this chain, trimming is 3 bases at the V end and 7 bases at the J end, and the number of junction bases without a gene match is 13. Taken from the germline V gene (reference sequence), the CDR1 and CDR2 loops are SGHKS and YYEKEE. The CDR3 runs 15 amino acids, cysteine and phenylalanine included. Only CDR3 DNA remains: 45 bases, in frame from the first base. Collaborating institutions collected whole blood in K2EDTA tubes following their own protocols. For TCRbeta analysis, collaborators shipped samples as frozen whole blood, isolated PBMCs, or DNA extracted from either of those sample types. As for this clone: The antigen it binds to is not known. Nothing much larger sits one base from this clone, and base qualities are not available.

TCRbeta CDR3 regions were amplified from genomic DNA by means of the immunoSEQ Assay, a bias-controlled multiplex PCR. The paper's processing steps were these. The number of nucleated cells in each sample was estimated from the amplification of reference gene primers within the assay. To quantify the absolute abundance of each unique TCRbeta CDR3 rearrangement, sequence reads were collapsed and filtered. For each sample, productive Simpson clonality was calculated by taking the square root of Simpson's diversity index across productive rearrangements. TCRdb carries this immuneACCESS record with in-frame sequences only. Its versions omit some clonotypes, under half of them owing to an unresolved V gene in the studies checked, with the rest unexplained. That table gives V, J and clone size, and the DNA gave D and trimming. The sample includes about 110,000 clones, with 80% to 90% observed a single time. Approximately 29% of the sample belongs to the ten largest clones.

Findings and caveats that apply to the study as a whole: The quantity of clinical and demographic metadata differed by source and by participant and was supplied without curation.

This sequence originates from an elderly woman with acute or convalescent COVID-19. The chain is made from TRBV5-5 and TRBJ2-7, and 7 junctional nucleotides match TRBD1. The specimen sequenced was peripheral blood. The CDR3 in this case is CASSSGQSLRGEQYF. The DNA is TGTGCCAGCAGCTCGGGACAGTCGCTGAGGGGGGAGCAGTACTTC.